Below, 18 T cell receptor beta chains from the same sample are listed, as sequenced in a study of OX40 agonist ivuxolimab in advanced cancers. Libraries were prepared by immunoSEQ multiplex PCR; TCRdb keeps only in-frame clonotypes and omits some of them. The sample records tens of thousands of clones, 85% to 95% being singletons. This material consisted of CD4+ or CD8+ T cells sorted from blood, taken in a trial of the OX40 agonist ivuxolimab. The source of these receptors is an adult with an advanced solid tumor such as melanoma, head and neck, liver or kidney cancer.

The chain couples TRBV7-2 to TRBJ2-7; D gene ambiguous. Germline V gene lookup returns CDR1 SGHTA and CDR2 FQGNSA. V was trimmed by 6 bases and J by 2 bases, leaving 11 bases between them. The CDR3 totals 13 residues. CDR3 in amino acids: CASSVGGPYEQYF. The CDR3 DNA reads TGTGCCAGCAGTGTCGGTGGACCCTACGAGCAGTACTTC.

The chain has TRBV6-5 and TRBJ2-7; D perhaps matches TRBD1 (5 bases). Trimming removed 2 bases from V and 4 bases from J, with 9 bases in between. Germline V gene sequence: CDR1 MNHEY, CDR2 SVGAGI. This CDR3 region has 13 residues. Here the CDR3 DNA reads TGTGCCAGCAGTTACGGGTCAGGGTACGAGCAGTACTTC. This translates into CASSYGSGYEQYF.

With respect to this clone: The junction shows a germline mismatch at one end, possibly a read error. The gene calls are TRBV28 and TRBJ2-7; TRBD2 might be the D (6 bases). Germline values: CDR1 MDHEN, CDR2 SYDVKM. The CDR3 runs to 14 residues. The CDR3 DNA reads TGTGCCAGCAGCTTATTGGGGGGTTTGGGGGAGCAGTACTTC. Protein: CASSLLGGLGEQYF.

CDR3 nucleotide sequence: TGTGCCAGCAGCTTAGTAGGGCCGCCAAACACAGATACGCAGTATTTT. Translation: CASSLVGPPNTDTQYF. V and J are TRBV7-9 and TRBJ2-3; D ambiguous. The CDR3 spans 16 residues. Germline V gene lookup returns CDR1 SEHNR and CDR2 FQNEAQ (reference sequence). V was clipped by 1 base and J by 2 bases, with 13 bases between them. The full variable domain, in which reference TRBV7-9 and TRBJ2-3 provide the parts outside the CDR3, is DTGVSQNPRHKITKRGQNVTFRCDPISEHNRLYWYRQTLGQGPEFLTYFQNEAQLEKSRLLSDRFSAERPKGSFSTLEIQRTEQGDSAMYLCASSLVGPPNTDTQYFGPGTRLTVL.

The chain couples TRBV28 to TRBJ2-1; D is ambiguous. Germline loops: CDR1 MDHEN, CDR2 SYDVKM. This CDR3 contains 15 residues. Trimming pared 5 bases from V and 5 bases from J, leaving 16 bases between. CDR3 in amino acids: CASSASYMGNNEQFF. CDR3 coding DNA: TGTGCCAGCAGTGCCTCATATATGGGCAACAATGAGCAGTTCTTC.

This clone appeared a few times. This rearrangement joins TRBV11-2 to TRBJ2-2, with D perhaps TRBD1 or TRBD2 (7 bases each). Looked up from germline, CDR1 is SGHAT and CDR2 is FQNNGV. The CDR3 spans 13 residues. V lost 6 bases to trimming and J lost 6 bases, with 11 bases between them. CDR3: CASRSGGAGELFF. CDR3 bases: TGTGCCAGCAGGTCAGGGGGGGCCGGGGAGCTGTTTTTT.

This clone has a single count. This rearrangement joins TRBV28 to TRBJ1-1; D unclear. CDR1 and CDR2 from the germline V gene are MDHEN and SYDVKM. There are 16 residues in the CDR3. V gave up 2 bases and J gave up 6 bases, with 19 bases separating them. CDR3 protein: CASSLGVSPGGAEAFF. CDR3 coding DNA: TGTGCCAGCAGTTTAGGCGTCAGTCCGGGAGGCGCTGAAGCTTTCTTT.

The chain joins TRBV27 to TRBJ1-1, with TRBD1 identical over 9 bases. Germline lookup yields CDR1 MNHEY and CDR2 SMNVEV (reference sequence). CDR3 length: 13 amino acids. Unmatched junction bases numbered 0, after V lost 2 bases and J lost 5 bases. The CDR3 DNA sequence: TGTGCCAGCAGTTTAGGGACAGGGACTGAAGCTTTCTTT. Translating it yields CASSLGTGTEAFF.

This clone was seen a handful of times. CDR3 bases: TGCGCCAGCAGCCAAGATCTTCGGGACAATTCTGGAAACACCATATATTTT. It is translated as CASSQDLRDNSGNTIYF. The chain uses TRBV4-1 and TRBJ1-3; tentative D call: TRBD1 (6 bases). The germline gives CDR1 MGHRA, CDR2 YSYEKL. The CDR3 spans 17 residues. V lost 0 bases, J lost 1 base, and 13 bases lay in between.

The chain couples TRBV2 to TRBJ2-7; no reliable D call. V was pared by 7 bases and J by 3 bases, with 22 bases between. Germline assignment: CDR1 SNHLY and CDR2 FYNNEI. The CDR3 runs to 16 residues. Here the CDR3 reads CASKGGIGRNIYEQYF. CDR3 DNA: TGTGCCAGCAAGGGCGGAATCGGCAGGAATATCTACGAGCAGTACTTC.

This chain links TRBV25-1 with TRBJ1-2; 7 bases line up with TRBD1. V lost 5 bases, J lost 6 bases, and 9 bases stayed unmatched. Germline CDR1 and CDR2: MGHDK and SYGVNS. CDR3 size: 14 residues. CDR3 DNA sequence: TGTGCCAGCAGTACCTCCTCCGGGACAGATGGCTACACCTTC. Amino acid sequence: CASSTSSGTDGYTF.

The chain uses TRBV28 and TRBJ2-5, with 8 nucleotides matching TRBD1. The CDR3 is made up of 17 amino acids. Germline V gene lookup returns CDR1 MDHEN and CDR2 SYDVKM. Trimming took 2 bases from V and 4 from J; bases not matched to a gene: 12. CDR3 bases: TGTGCCAGCAGTTTAAGATGGTGGACAGGGAATGGAGAGACCCAGTACTTC. It yields the protein CASSLRWWTGNGETQYF.

The rearrangement uses TRBV23-1 and TRBJ2-1; 7 bases match TRBD2. TRBV23-1 is classed as an ORF, of uncertain function. Trimming took 0 bases from V and 0 from J; bases not matched to a gene: 5. This CDR3 region has 17 residues. CDR3 protein: CASSQSIWGGSYNEQFF. CDR3 coding DNA: TGCGCCAGCAGTCAATCGATTTGGGGGGGCTCCTACAATGAGCAGTTCTTC.

Points on this clone: A much bigger clone sits one base away, suggesting this may be a read error. J is TRBJ2-3 and V is TRBV4-2; D is unresolved. The length of the CDR3 is 10 residues. The germline CDR1 and CDR2 sequences are LGHNA and YNFKEQ. The V end lost 5 bases, the J end lost 9 bases, and 6 bases lay between the germline ends. CDR3 DNA sequence: TGTGCCAGCAGCTCCGGAACGCAGTATTTT. This gives the protein CASSSGTQYF.

This clone was detected only once. The V gene is TRBV9, the J gene TRBJ2-7; D is perhaps TRBD2 (6 bases). From germline, CDR1 is SGDLS and CDR2 YYNGEE. With 0 bases removed from V and 4 bases from J, the gap between germline ends came to 14 bases. This CDR3 spans 15 amino acids. The CDR3 loop is CASSVALGLAYEQYF. CDR3 nucleotide sequence: TGTGCCAGCAGCGTAGCGCTGGGGCTAGCGTACGAGCAGTACTTC.

The chain joins TRBV10-1 to TRBJ2-7; D gene uncertain. This CDR3 comprises 15 residues. The V end was cut by 2 bases, the J end by 4 bases, with 15 bases between. Per germline, CDR1 WNHNN and CDR2 SYGVQD (reference sequence). The CDR3 sequence: CASSEKGGRIYEQYF. Here the CDR3 DNA reads TGCGCCAGCAGTGAGAAGGGCGGCCGAATTTACGAGCAGTACTTC.

This chain joins TRBV6-6 and TRBJ2-7, with TRBD1 identical over 7 bases. The CDR3 is 12 residues long. V dropped 6 bases and J dropped 6; count of bases not matched to a gene: 5. CDR1 and CDR2 from the germline V gene are MNHNY and SVGAGI (reference sequence). The CDR3 DNA reads as TGTGCCAGCAGCAAGGGGGCGGTCGAGCAGTACTTC. Protein sequence: CASSKGAVEQYF.

This chain uses TRBV19 with TRBJ2-2; 10 nucleotides agree with TRBD2. The germline gives CDR1 LNHDA, CDR2 SQIVND (reference sequence). Germline trimming cut 6 bases from V and 6 bases from J; bases unmatched to any gene: 4. This CDR3 comprises 14 residues. CDR3 loop: CASSLAGDPGELFF. The CDR3 coding sequence is TGTGCCAGTAGCCTAGCGGGAGACCCCGGGGAGCTGTTTTTT.